This T cell receptor (beta chain) was sequenced in a study of T-cell reconstitution after alpha-beta-depleted transplantation in children. To note about this clonotype: Its target is unknown.

Unique molecular identifiers were built into the TCRbeta library. TCRdb re-derived calls from the PCR reads in MiXCR, one entry per CDR3 protein. This sample has 90,000 to 100,000 distinct CDR3 sequences; about 22% occur once, and the top ten carry 20% to 25%. This CDR3 spans 16 amino acids. The ends lost 2 bases at V and 1 base at J; junction bases unmatched: 3. Study-wide results and caveats: Several hundred expanded graft clones reportedly were the source of alpha-beta T cells about two months after transplant. The high TCRbeta diversity at day 60 in some patients came from surviving recipient T cells and thymic progenitors.

This sequence was found in a boy aged 2 to 10 with acute lymphoblastic leukemia, due to receive a stem cell transplant. This chain joins TRBV12-3 or TRBV12-4 and TRBJ2-4; the match to TRBD2 covers 9 bases. The sample here was PBMCs, taken before TCRalphabeta/CD19-depleted stem cell transplant. The CDR3 loop is CASSLPGLAAKNIQYF. DNA for the CDR3: TGTGCCAGCAGTTTACCGGGACTAGCCGCCAAAAACATTCAGTACTTC.